In its sample, the clone carrying this T cell receptor (beta chain) was seen once. The V and J ends lost 0 bases and 3 bases respectively, with 20 bases between them. From germline, CDR1 is SGHVS and CDR2 FQNEAQ. The CDR3 covers 18 residues. This record belongs to a study of blood T cell repertoires in COVID-19. Study overall: The United States, Italy and Spain supplied acute and convalescent COVID-19 samples. Sample material is recorded as cDNA or gDNA derived from T cells, B-cell-depleted T cells, or PBMCs.

Original methodology: Amplification with reference gene primers provided the estimates of nucleated cell counts. Using immunoSEQ multiplex PCR, the repertoire was profiled, and TCRdb retains in-frame clones only, with some absent. D and trimming come from the DNA, and the V and J calls and clone size come from that table. The sample lists 45,000 to 65,000 clones, around 83% occurring once. This chain joins TRBV7-8 and TRBJ1-1; TRBD1 might be the D (6 bases). This TCR derives from a man older than 75 with active COVID-19. Sequencing was carried out using peripheral blood. The CDR3 bases are TGTGCCAGCAGCTTAGCGGTTATGGTCAGGGGTAAGGACACTGAAGCTTTCTTT. The encoded protein is CASSLAVMVRGKDTEAFF.